This TCR beta chain was sequenced in a study of response to subunit inactivated influenza vaccine. TCRdb re-analysed the RT-PCR reads in MiXCR, keeping a single row per CDR3 protein. The data contain about 570,000 distinct CDR3 sequences, about 11% of them singletons. J lost 9 bases, V lost 5 bases, and 13 bases had no gene match. The germline V gene has CDR1 SGHAT and CDR2 FQNNGV. This CDR3 comprises 16 residues. The sample was also linked to a second study, of T cells expressing NK-cell markers. That work adds: Libraries used 5'RACE template switching adding universal primer site and UMIs.

This clonotype originated in a man over 45 who received an inactivated influenza vaccine. The chain combines TRBV11-2 with TRBJ1-6; 7 bases fit TRBD1. The sample in question was PBMCs from blood, obtained on the day of vaccination. The CDR3 DNA follows: TGTGCCAGCAGCCCACAGGGGATTGTACGTACTTCACCCCTCCACTTT. Amino acid sequence: CASSPQGIVRTSPLHF. The full variable domain, with the rest looked up from reference TRBV11-2 and TRBJ1-6, is EAGVAQSPRYKIIEKRQSVAFWCNPISGHATLYWYQQILGQGPKLLIQFQNNGVVDDSQLPKDRFSAERLKGVDSTLKIQPAKLEDSAVYLCASSPQGIVRTSPLHFGNGTRLTVT.